Reported below is one TCR beta chain. At the DNA level, this CDR3 is encoded by other sequences in the same sample as well. These data are taken from a study of blood T cell repertoires in COVID-19. On the study more broadly: The United States, Italy and Spain were the sources of the acute and convalescent COVID-19 samples. PBMCs, B-cell-depleted T cells, or T cells were the source of the cDNA or gDNA that made up the material.

Original data processing: Researchers report that nucleated cell counts were estimated from reference gene primer amplification. Some clones are missing from TCRdb's copy, which holds only in-frame ones; the method was immunoSEQ multiplex PCR. For V, J and clone size, that table is used; D and trimming come from the DNA. The sample has some 120,000 clones; about 86% are singletons. The CDR3 covers 17 residues. The chain is built from TRBV12-1 and TRBJ1-6. TRBV12-1 is recorded as a pseudogene. The sample comprised peripheral blood. The TCR was taken from a man at least 80 years old with active or convalescent COVID-19. The CDR3 DNA sequence: TGTGCCAGCAGCCTTCGGACTGATACCTCCTATAATTCACCCCTCCACTTT. Translating it yields CASSLRTDTSYNSPLHF.